The 31 T cell receptor beta chains below all came from one sample that was sequenced in a study of blood T cells in healthy people across ages. The use of a sample-barcoded 5' primer and a J-beta primer mix characterized a second PCR of about 7 to 12 cycles. TCRdb reanalysed the 5' RACE reads using MiXCR and keeps one entry per CDR3 protein. The data hold 450,000 to 700,000 distinct CDR3 sequences, with 25% to 30% observed a single time. The material sequenced was blood. These receptors all come from a woman in her seventies in good health.

A few counts support this clonotype. The chain links TRBV7-2 to TRBJ2-7; 8 positions match TRBD2. The germline gives CDR1 SGHTA, CDR2 FQGNSA. The CDR3 contains 15 residues. V was clipped by 2 bases and J by 5 bases; unmatched bases: 8. The CDR3 DNA sequence: TGTGCCAGCAGCTTACGGGGGACTAGTACAAACGAGCAGTACTTC. Residues: CASSLRGTSTNEQYF.

The rearrangement links TRBV24-1 to TRBJ2-3, with D possibly being TRBD2 (6 bases). Germline assignment: CDR1 KGHDR and CDR2 SFDVKD. The CDR3 has 16 amino acids. With 3 bases removed from V and 6 bases from J, the gap between germline ends came to 18 bases. CDR3 coding DNA: TGTGCCACCAGTGATGAACTAGGCGGGATTCTGGATACGCAGTATTTT. This translates into CATSDELGGILDTQYF.

Comment on this clonotype: A junction end diverges from the germline sequence, so it may reflect a read error. The CDR3 DNA reads TGTGCCAGCAGCTTCCGGACAGGGGCTAATGAAAAACTGGTTTTT. It yields the protein CASSFRTGANEKLVF. The chain employs TRBV3-1 and TRBJ1-4; 9 positions agree with TRBD1. This CDR3 is 15 amino acids long. Germline V gene data show CDR1 as LGHDT and CDR2 as YNNKEL (reference sequence).

This chain links TRBV20-1 with TRBJ2-5, with D hard to call. The last part of the DNA fits TRBJ2-7 better; the J call may be wrong. The CDR3 length is 13 residues. The germline V gene encodes CDR1 DFQATT and CDR2 SNEGSKA (reference sequence). The CDR3 reads CSALKPGSYEQYF. The CDR3 DNA follows: TGCAGTGCGTTAAAGCCGGGCTCCTACGAGCAGTACTTC.

CDR3: CASSLSVGTGGYEQYF. CDR3 nucleotides: TGTGCCAGCAGCTTATCAGTCGGGACAGGGGGCTACGAGCAGTACTTC. V and J are TRBV7-2 and TRBJ2-7, with TRBD1 matching over 11 bases. V shed 2 bases, J shed 3 bases, and the junction held 6 bases outside the gene matches. Germline lookup yields CDR1 SGHTA and CDR2 FQGNSA. CDR3 length equals 16 residues.

Regarding this clonotype: At one end the junction does not follow the germline gene, possibly because of a read error. The chain joins TRBV7-9 to TRBJ1-2; D ambiguous. CDR1 is SEHNR and CDR2 is FQNEAQ in the germline V gene (reference sequence). This CDR3 is built from 15 residues. The CDR3 sequence is CASSLQQKSNHGYTF. DNA of the CDR3: TGTGCCAGCAGCCTTCAACAGAAATCTAACCATGGCTACACCTTC.

The chain has TRBV10-3 and TRBJ2-3; the D is unclear. Germline-derived CDR1 and CDR2 are ENHRY and SYGVKD. CDR3 length equals 14 residues. Trimming took off 0 bases at V and 2 bases at J, with 6 bases between the two ends. As DNA, the CDR3 is TGTGCCATCAGTGAGTCGCGCTTCACAGATACGCAGTATTTT. This encodes CAISESRFTDTQYF.

This clonotype has just a few counts. The chain carries TRBV5-1 and TRBJ1-2; D might be TRBD1 (6 bases). Trimming removed 3 bases from V and 4 bases from J, with 13 bases in between. The CDR3 length is 14 residues. Germline V gives CDR1 SGHRS, CDR2 YFSETQ. The DNA for the CDR3 is TGCGCCAGCAGCTCGGAGGGGGGAACCTATGGCTACACCTTC. Its protein product is CASSSEGGTYGYTF. The whole variable domain, filled in from reference TRBV5-1 and TRBJ1-2, reads KAGVTQTPRYLIKTRGQQVTLSCSPISGHRSVSWYQQTPGQGLQFLFEYFSETQRNKGNFPGRFSGRQFSNSRSEMNVSTLELGDSALYLCASSSEGGTYGYTFGSGTRLTVV.

This chain connects TRBV10-3 to TRBJ2-3; TRBD2 matches 10 bases. V was pared by 6 bases and J by 3 bases, with 12 bases of the junction left unmatched. Germline V gene sequence: CDR1 ENHRY, CDR2 SYGVKD. This CDR3 contains 17 residues. The CDR3 DNA follows: TGTGCCATCAGCCCAAGAATCCTAGCGGGGGAAACAGATACGCAGTATTTT. The encoded protein is CAISPRILAGETDTQYF.

In this sample, this clonotype turned up a few times. This chain joins TRBV27 and TRBJ2-5, with TRBD1 as a possible D gene (6 bases). Germline V gene sequence: CDR1 MNHEY, CDR2 SMNVEV (reference sequence). Trimming took 5 bases from V and 2 from J, leaving 15 bases between them. The CDR3 is made up of 15 amino acids. CDR3 DNA sequence: TGTGCCAGCAGTCGAACACCTACAGGGCAAGAGACCCAGTACTTC. Translation: CASSRTPTGQETQYF.

This sequence joins TRBV3-1 and TRBJ2-3, with D perhaps being TRBD1 or TRBD2 (6 bases each). This CDR3 comprises 14 residues. Trimming pared 2 bases from V and 6 bases from J, leaving 12 bases between. CDR1 is LGHDT and CDR2 is YNNKEL in the germline V gene (reference sequence). CDR3 sequence: CASSQTGRWDTQYF. The DNA of the CDR3 is TGTGCCAGCAGCCAAACAGGGAGGTGGGATACGCAGTATTTT.

The V gene is TRBV7-3, the J gene TRBJ2-2; the D gene is possibly TRBD1 (6 bases). The CDR3 spans 17 residues. CDR1 is SGHTA, CDR2 FQGTGA, per germline. V gave up 5 bases and J gave up 0 bases, with 16 bases separating them. CDR3 in DNA: TGTGCCAGCAGCAGCCTACAGGGATTAGCGAACACCGGGGAGCTGTTTTTT. Translation: CASSSLQGLANTGELFF.

Of note for this clonotype: One end of the junction does not line up with germline, which may come from a read error. V gene TRBV6-2 or TRBV6-3 combines with J gene TRBJ2-7; TRBD1 or TRBD2 may be the D gene (5 bases each). This CDR3 comprises 16 residues. Germline V CDR1 and CDR2: MNHEY, SVGEGT. DNA for the CDR3: TGTGTCAGCAGCAGTGGACCGGGACGTGGGGTTCACGAGCAGTACTTC. Encoded protein: CVSSSGPGRGVHEQYF.

This clonotype has just a few counts. The genes are TRBV29-1 and TRBJ2-5; the match to TRBD1 covers 8 bases. The J call may be incorrect, as the DNA end agrees better with TRBJ2-1. The CDR3 spans 14 residues. Germline lookup yields CDR1 SQVTM and CDR2 ANQGSEA. The CDR3 DNA reads TGCAGCGCCGAAGGGTCCGGACAGGGAGGTGAGCAGTTCTTC. Translation gives CSAEGSGQGGEQFF.

The V call is TRBV20-1, the J call TRBJ1-1, with no clear D. This CDR3 has 11 amino acids. Germline V gene sequence: CDR1 DFQATT, CDR2 SNEGSKA (reference sequence). The V end was cut by 5 bases, the J end by 0 bases, with 4 bases between. The DNA of the CDR3 is TGCAGTGCTCCCCTGAACACTGAAGCTTTCTTT. Translation gives CSAPLNTEAFF.

This chain connects TRBV20-1 to TRBJ2-7; 12 positions agree with TRBD2. Per germline, CDR1 DFQATT and CDR2 SNEGSKA (reference sequence). The V and J ends lost 4 bases and 0 bases, in that order; junction bases with no gene match: 1. CDR3 length: 14 residues. CDR3 region: CSATSGGDSYEQYF. The CDR3 nucleotides read TGCAGTGCTACTAGCGGGGGGGACTCCTACGAGCAGTACTTC.

In regard to this clonotype: The junction does not match germline at one end; this may be a read error. V is TRBV29-1 and J is TRBJ1-2, with D possibly being TRBD1 (6 bases). This CDR3 comprises 12 residues. Germline values: CDR1 SQVTM, CDR2 ANQGSEA. CDR3 nucleotides: TGCAGCGTTGGGACAGCTAACTATGGCTGCACCTTC. Its protein is CSVGTANYGCTF. The complete variable domain, with remaining parts taken from reference TRBV29-1 and TRBJ1-2, reads SAVISQKPSRDICQRGTSLTIQCQVDSQVTMMFWYRQQPGQSLTLIATANQGSEATYESGFVIDKFPISRPNLTFSTLTVSNMSPEDSSIYLCSVGTANYGCTFGSGTRLTVV.

This clonotype was observed many times. The junction departs from germline at one end; a sequencing error may be responsible. The chain recombines TRBV5-1 with TRBJ2-5, with 8 bases that match TRBD1. Germline assignment: CDR1 SGHRS and CDR2 YFSETQ. The CDR3 runs to 14 residues. The chain's CDR3 is CASSPGQGQETQYF. For the CDR3, the DNA is TGTGCCAGCAGCCCCGGACAGGGTCAAGAGACCCAGTACTTC.

The sample holds a few counts of this clonotype. The chain joins TRBV7-2 to TRBJ2-2; 9 bases match TRBD2. The CDR3 extends over 17 amino acids. Trimming at V came to 2 bases and at J to 1 base, leaving 5 bases not matched to a gene. Germline lookup yields CDR1 SGHTA and CDR2 FQGNSA. The CDR3: CASSLLAGGMNTGELFF. The DNA for the CDR3 is TGTGCCAGCAGCTTACTGGCGGGGGGGATGAACACCGGGGAGCTGTTTTTT.

This rearrangement joins TRBV13 to TRBJ2-5, with D hard to call. The CDR3 contains 12 residues. Trimming removed 2 bases at V and 3 bases at J, with 4 bases between. The germline CDR1 and CDR2 sequences are PRHDT and FYEKMQ (reference sequence). CDR3 sequence: CASSLHEETQYF. For the CDR3, the DNA is TGTGCCAGCAGCTTACATGAAGAGACCCAGTACTTC. Variable domain in full (rest from reference TRBV13 and TRBJ2-5): AAGVIQSPRHLIKEKRETATLKCYPIPRHDTVYWYQQGPGQDPQFLISFYEKMQSDKGSIPDRFSAQQFSDYHSELNMSSLELGDSALYFCASSLHEETQYFGPGTRLLVL.

In this sample, this clonotype turned up a few times. This chain connects TRBV4-3 to TRBJ2-5; the D gene is possibly TRBD2 (5 bases). Germline CDR1 LGHNA, CDR2 YSLEER. V gave up 0 bases and J gave up 5 bases, with 13 bases separating them. The CDR3 length is 15 residues. CDR3 nucleotides: TGCGCCAGCAGCCAAGAGATTGGTTGGAGGGAGACCCAGTACTTC. Protein product: CASSQEIGWRETQYF.

This clonotype was counted between two and nine times. The CDR3 nucleotides are TGTGCCAGCAGGGATCCGGGACAGGGGAAGTACGAGCAGTACTTC. It codes for CASRDPGQGKYEQYF. The gene calls are TRBV6-5 and TRBJ2-5; 10 bases line up with TRBD1. The J call is in doubt because the DNA end fits TRBJ2-7 better. CDR1 is MNHEY and CDR2 is SVGAGI in the germline V gene. There are 15 residues in the CDR3.

A few counts support this clonotype. The chain combines TRBV5-5 with TRBJ1-1, with a weak D call TRBD1 (6 bases). The germline CDR1 and CDR2 sequences are SGHKS and YYEKEE (reference sequence). The CDR3 sequence is 15 residues long. Trimming left V 4 bases short and J 4 bases short, with 17 bases between. Here the CDR3 reads CASSTSTGRGTEAFF. The DNA for the CDR3 is TGTGCCAGCAGCACCAGCACAGGGCGGGGCACTGAAGCTTTCTTT.

The rearrangement links TRBV5-1 to TRBJ2-2, with D perhaps TRBD2 (6 bases). Looked up from germline, CDR1 is SGHRS and CDR2 is YFSETQ. The CDR3 sequence is 16 residues long. V was shortened by 7 bases and J by 4 bases, with 20 bases between the two germline ends. The CDR3 DNA sequence: TGCGCCAGCTACCTAAGTCTTAGCGGATCCACCGGGGAGCTGTTTTTT. This codes for CASYLSLSGSTGELFF.

With regard to this clonotype: The junction departs from germline at one end; a sequencing error may be responsible. The chain joins TRBV13 to TRBJ1-1; D possibly corresponds to TRBD1 (5 bases). CDR1 is PRHDT and CDR2 is FYEKMQ in the germline V gene (reference sequence). The length of the CDR3 is 14 residues. The CDR3 protein is CASSFRQRGTESFF. For the CDR3, the DNA is TGTGCCAGCAGCTTCCGACAGCGGGGGACTGAATCTTTCTTT.

The CDR3 bases are TGTGCCAGCAAGGGGGGTACTAGCACAGATACGCAGTATTTT. Its protein product is CASKGGTSTDTQYF. The chain joins TRBV25-1 to TRBJ2-3, with D possibly called TRBD1 or TRBD2 (6 bases each). The CDR3 totals 14 residues. With 7 bases removed from V and 0 bases from J, the gap between germline ends came to 11 bases. Germline assignment: CDR1 MGHDK and CDR2 SYGVNS.

This CDR3 is CASSSLGFTQYF. The CDR3 DNA sequence: TGTGCCAGCAGCTCTCTAGGATTTACGCAGTATTTT. The V call is TRBV7-2, the J call TRBJ2-3; D uncertain. This CDR3 spans 12 amino acids. From germline, CDR1 is SGHTA and CDR2 FQGNSA. Trimming removed 4 bases at V and 8 bases at J, with 10 bases between.

This clonotype was observed a few times. J is TRBJ1-2 and V is TRBV20-1, with D perhaps TRBD1 (6 bases). V was clipped by 6 bases and J by 1 base, with 12 bases between them. Germline V lookup: CDR1 DFQATT, CDR2 SNEGSKA (reference sequence). CDR3 length equals 13 residues. This CDR3 reads CSANTGNNYGYTF. Here the CDR3 DNA reads TGCAGTGCAAACACAGGGAATAACTATGGCTACACCTTC.

This clonotype was counted a few times. CDR3 nucleotides: TGTGCCACCAGCAGTTCGGCGTCCTACGAGCAGTACTTC. Protein product: CATSSSASYEQYF. The chain has TRBV15 and TRBJ2-7; no clear D gene. Germline-derived CDR1 and CDR2 are LNHNV and YYDKDF (reference sequence). CDR3 length: 13 residues. The V gene lost 3 bases and the J gene lost 1 base, with 7 bases spanning the gap. Complete variable domain (other parts from reference TRBV15 and TRBJ2-7): DAMVIQNPRYQVTQFGKPVTLSCSQTLNHNVMYWYQQKSSQAPKLLFHYYDKDFNNEADTPDNFQSRRPNTSFCFLDIRSPGLGDTAMYLCATSSSASYEQYFGPGTRLTVT.

The J gene is TRBJ2-1, the V gene TRBV3-1, with TRBD2 matching over 12 bases. The CDR3 is made up of 13 amino acids. Germline V lookup: CDR1 LGHDT, CDR2 YNNKEL (reference sequence). The trim removed 10 bases at V and 5 bases at J, leaving 3 bases unmatched. Written as DNA, the CDR3 is TGTGCCACCGGACTAGCGGGAAACAATGAGCAGTTCTTC. This encodes CATGLAGNNEQFF.

The chain employs TRBV3-1 and TRBJ2-1, with 7 bases fitting TRBD2. V was clipped by 0 bases and J by 6 bases; unmatched bases: 17. This CDR3 is built from 19 residues. Germline-derived CDR1 and CDR2 are LGHDT and YNNKEL (reference sequence). This chain's CDR3 is CASSQDWAIAGLAPNEQFF. In DNA form, the CDR3 reads TGTGCCAGCAGCCAAGATTGGGCAATAGCGGGTTTAGCTCCCAATGAGCAGTTCTTC.